This T cell receptor (beta chain) was obtained from a study of blood T cell repertoires in COVID-19. Study-wide background: The origin of the acute and convalescent COVID-19 samples was the United States, Italy and Spain.

Germline CDR1 KGHSH, CDR2 LQKENI. The ends were cut back, 0 bases at V and 5 bases at J, with 8 bases in the middle. The CDR3 has 13 amino acids. In the source study's methods: The authors estimated nucleated cell counts from reference gene primer amplification. Profiling relied on immunoSEQ multiplex PCR, and the TCRdb table lists in-frame clones only, not all of them. V and J calls and clone size are given by that table; D and trimming were obtained from the DNA. The sample includes more than 200,000 clones, about 90% of them seen just once. The V and J genes are TRBV18 and TRBJ2-7; D might be TRBD1 (6 bases). The sequencing input was peripheral blood. This receptor was obtained from an older woman with acute or convalescent COVID-19. The CDR3 DNA is TGTGCCAGCTCACCACCCGGGACAAACGAGCAGTACTTC. Translating it yields CASSPPGTNEQYF.